This T cell receptor (beta chain) was sequenced during a study of CD8 T cells in Susac syndrome. With random hexamers, roughly 0.45 to 1 ug RNA was reverse transcribed. A multiplex approach, immunoSEQ multiplex PCR, amplified TCR beta CDR3 across 54 Vbeta and 13 Jbeta. TCRdb itself ran the immunoSEQ multiplex PCR reads through MiXCR, one entry per CDR3 protein. The table lists 90,000 to 150,000 distinct CDR3 sequences, just under 95% of them singletons. The CDR3 is 13 amino acids. Trimming left V 6 bases short and J 5 bases short, with 12 bases between. The germline CDR1 and CDR2 sequences are MNHNS and SASEGT. CD8+ and CD4+ T cells from blood underwent TCR beta sequencing, which was carried out in a high-throughput format.

The chain uses TRBV6-1 and TRBJ2-3; D might be TRBD1 (6 bases). Sequenced sample: CD8+ T cells from PBMCs. The clonotype originates from a human donor in good health. This CDR3 is CASSGPGEDTQYF. The DNA of the CDR3 is TGTGCCAGCAGCGGACCAGGGGAAGATACGCAGTATTTT.